This T cell receptor (beta chain) was identified during a study of shared clonotypes between healthy human individuals (dated by TCRdb to between 2020 and 2021). For context, the study as a whole: The cohort included three men and a couple of women between 18 and 49 years of age. Per donor, three plates each were used for CD4 naive and CD4 memory, two for CD8 naive, and one for CD8 memory. To estimate repertoire size and how much clonotypes are shared between individuals, the study performed deep sequencing of blood TCR repertoires from roughly five healthy adults. To increase sequencing depth and limit assay-specific biases, different laboratories used diverse techniques to prepare libraries and sequence TCR repertoires. Leukapheresis yielded between about 0.9 and 10 billion PBMCs per donor. Overall study results and their limits: Rarefaction of sorted-subset datasets indicated incomplete sequencing despite the large sequencing depth. Only blood was sampled, and tissue TCR repertoires likely differ from those in blood. Larger estimated clonotype richness was generally found for naive subsets than for memory subsets. Compared with non-shared clonotypes, clonotypes shared by all four sorted-subset donors had higher generation probabilities. Pairwise subsampling indicated that sequencing depth was expected to affect the degree of clonotype sharing among donors. The genetic and exposure-history diversity represented was limited by the small number of donors. When a few donors were compared, the shared fraction of clonotypes was about 5% for naive CD4, 3.5% for naive CD8, 2.3% for memory CD4, and 0.4% for memory CD8.

Including the terminal cysteine and phenylalanine, the CDR3 comprises 14 residues. The kept DNA is CDR3 alone, 42 bases in frame from the first base. CDR1 and CDR2 are drawn from the germline V gene (reference sequence): SGHNT, YYREEE. The trim is 2 bases for V and 0 bases for J, with a gap of 9 bases between the germline ends. CD8 naive samples consisted of CD45RO-negative cells that were positively selected for CCR7, yielding a CD45RA+CCR7+ population without TemRA cells. Donors were healthy HIV-negative adults with no recently reported acute infections or vaccinations. Only Caucasian adults living in Nashville, Tennessee, USA were represented among the donors. Blood was collected by leukapheresis, and PBMCs were isolated by Ficoll-Histopaque density gradient centrifugation and then cryopreserved in liquid nitrogen vapor phase. Analytical flow cytometry was used to check the purity and quantity of every magnetically sorted T cell population. From each sorted fraction, genomic DNA was isolated and quantified by UV absorbance on a Nanodrop 2000c.

Remarks on this clone: Its antigen is not yet known. No quality values exist for individual bases; no much larger clone is one base distant.

TCR CDR3 regions were amplified from genomic DNA by multiplex PCR using the deep immunoSEQ assay. Extracted genomic DNA from each cell subset was distributed evenly across all wells of several immunoSEQ 96-well plates, and each plate was treated as a replicate. Each replicate PCR for sorted subsets received approximately 220 ng genomic DNA, equal to tens of thousands of T cell genomes. Purified libraries were measured with a Qubit 3.0 fluorometer, size-checked on a Bioanalyzer 2100, and measured again with the KAPA Library Quantification kit. Each immunoSEQ 96-well plate was sequenced on its own single-read 150-cycle Illumina NextSeq 550 flow cell. The study's own analysis went as follows. Because only junctional sequences without quality scores were contained in the immunoSEQ output, filtering matching that applied to full-length reads could not be performed. To assign V/J genes and CDR3, sequences were annotated against IMGT germline references using PyIR, a Python wrapper for IgBLAST v1.9. Reads were filtered out if the reads had weak V/J assignments (E-value above 1e-6), no CDR3, stop codons, out-of-frame junctions, or ambiguous translated residues. V3J clonotypes were defined as sequences sharing the same inferred V gene, J gene, and CDR3 amino acid sequence. To compute the percentage overlap between repertoires, the number of shared unique clonotypes was divided by the size of the smaller repertoire. RTK rarefaction, the Chao1 estimator, and Recon v2.1 estimates of unobserved clonotypes were used to assess repertoire richness. Generation probabilities for all TCRbeta clonotypes obtained by the gDNA method from a handful of donors were computed using OLGA. This immuneACCESS table, as held by TCRdb, lists in-frame sequences with V and J called but not all clones. Of the missing ones, under half trace to an unresolved V gene in checked studies; the others have no known cause. The V and J calls and the clone size are those of that table, but D and trimming were determined from the DNA. This sample is represented by around 1.9 million clones; approximately 94% of them were singletons. More than 1.5% of the sample is taken by the ten largest.

The receptor chain draws on TRBV5-4 and TRBJ2-7, with the D call perhaps TRBD1 or TRBD2, as 5 bases match in each case. Sequenced input: naive CD8+ T cells from PBMCs. Reading the label with the study, this specimen's cell subset or site is: CD45RA+CCR7+. The receptor was isolated from a man between 18 and 35 years old in good health. Some clones in this sample may be carry-over from other donors' samples. CDR3 reads: CASSFVGVSYEQYF. Here is the DNA: TGTGCCAGCAGCTTTGTGGGGGTCTCCTACGAGCAGTACTTC.